The 4 T cell receptor beta chains below all came from one sample that was sequenced in a study of blood T cell repertoires in COVID-19. Sequencing was performed with immunoSEQ multiplex PCR; in TCRdb, only in-frame clones are kept and a portion is missing. Of some 200,000 clones in the sample, roughly 94% were seen once. Sequencing used peripheral blood. The receptors come from a man in his thirties or forties with COVID-19, enrolled during active disease.

The rearrangement uses TRBV11-1 and TRBJ1-1; no definite D call. Trimming shortened V by 4 bases and J by 4 bases, and 7 bases separated the two germline ends. Germline V lookup: CDR1 SGHAT, CDR2 FQDESV (reference sequence). The CDR3 loop spans 12 amino acids. Here the CDR3 DNA reads TGTGCCAGCAGCTCGCTCGGCACTGAAGCTTTCTTT. This gives the protein CASSSLGTEAFF.

This clone was seen only once. The rearrangement links TRBV14 to TRBJ1-6; D perhaps matches TRBD1 (5 bases). This CDR3 is built from 16 residues. Germline V CDR1 and CDR2: SGHDN, FVKESK. V was shortened by 0 bases and J by 8 bases, with 14 bases between the two germline ends. Here the CDR3 DNA reads TGTGCCAGCAGCCAAGAGTCGGCAGGGCTTGATTCACCCCTCCACTTT. Translation gives CASSQESAGLDSPLHF.

The chain joins TRBV19 to TRBJ1-1; 12 nucleotides agree with TRBD1. Germline V lookup: CDR1 LNHDA, CDR2 SQIVND (reference sequence). The CDR3 is 18 amino acids. V shed 5 bases and J 3 bases; nucleotides not matched to a gene: 13. CDR3 sequence: CASSSSRDRGRVDTEAFF. The CDR3 coding sequence is TGTGCCAGTAGTTCGAGCCGGGACAGGGGGCGAGTAGACACTGAAGCTTTCTTT.

This chain joins TRBV7-6 and TRBJ2-3; 8 bases are a match to TRBD2. The CDR3 is 15 amino acids. Per germline, CDR1 SGHVS and CDR2 FNYEAQ. V was clipped by 1 base and J by 1 base; unmatched bases: 1. CDR3 sequence: CASSLEAGGTDTQYF. CDR3 bases: TGTGCCAGCAGCTTAGAAGCGGGAGGCACAGATACGCAGTATTTT.